This TCR beta chain was sequenced during a study of OX40 agonist ivuxolimab in advanced cancers. The CDR3 runs to 13 residues. Germline lookup yields CDR1 MNHEY and CDR2 SVGAGI. The V end was cut by 3 bases, the J end by 5 bases, with 10 bases between. Repertoires were generated with immunoSEQ multiplex PCR, while TCRdb's copy carries only in-frame clones and drops some. The sample lists around 15,000 clones, around 81% occurring once. V usage is TRBV6-5 and J usage is TRBJ1-1; no clear D. Material: CD4+ or CD8+ T cells sorted from blood, obtained in a trial of the OX40 agonist ivuxolimab. This TCR derives from an adult with an advanced solid tumor such as melanoma, head and neck, liver or kidney cancer. The CDR3: CASSYVRATEAFF. CDR3 sequence (DNA): TGTGCCAGCAGTTATGTGCGGGCTACTGAAGCTTTCTTT.